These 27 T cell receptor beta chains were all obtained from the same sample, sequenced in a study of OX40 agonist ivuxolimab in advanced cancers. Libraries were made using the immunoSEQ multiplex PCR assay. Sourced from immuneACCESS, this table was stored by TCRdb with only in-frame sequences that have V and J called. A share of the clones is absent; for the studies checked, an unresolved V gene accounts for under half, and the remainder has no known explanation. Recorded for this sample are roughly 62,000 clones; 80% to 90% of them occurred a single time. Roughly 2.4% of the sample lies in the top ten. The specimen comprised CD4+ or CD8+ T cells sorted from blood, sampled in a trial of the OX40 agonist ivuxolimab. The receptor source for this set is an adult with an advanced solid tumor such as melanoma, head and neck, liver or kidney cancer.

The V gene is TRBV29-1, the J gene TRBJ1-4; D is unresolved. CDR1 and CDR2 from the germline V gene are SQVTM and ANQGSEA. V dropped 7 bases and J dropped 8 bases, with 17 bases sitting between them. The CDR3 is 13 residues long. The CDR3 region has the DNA TGCAGCGCCGCACCGGGCGTGGAGGAAAAACTGTTTTTT. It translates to CSAAPGVEEKLFF.

The CDR3 here is CASSLGNTIYF. CDR3 DNA sequence: TGTGCCAGCAGCTTGGGAAACACCATATATTTT. V and J are TRBV11-2 and TRBJ1-3; D call uncertain. From germline, CDR1 is SGHAT and CDR2 FQNNGV. V lost 3 bases, J lost 4 bases, and 1 base lay in between. The CDR3 contains 11 residues.

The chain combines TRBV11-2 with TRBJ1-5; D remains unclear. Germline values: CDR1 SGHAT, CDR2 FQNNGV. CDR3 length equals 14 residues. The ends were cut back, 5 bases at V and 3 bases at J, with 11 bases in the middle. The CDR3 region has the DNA TGTGCCAGCAGCGCCGCGAGCGACAATCAGCCCCAGCATTTT. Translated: CASSAASDNQPQHF.

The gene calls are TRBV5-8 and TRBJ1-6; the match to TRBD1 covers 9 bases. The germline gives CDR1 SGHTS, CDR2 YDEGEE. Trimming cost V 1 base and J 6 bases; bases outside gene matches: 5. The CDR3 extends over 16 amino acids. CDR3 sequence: CASSLIGTGRNSPLHF. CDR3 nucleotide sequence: TGTGCCAGCAGCTTGATAGGGACAGGGCGTAATTCACCCCTCCACTTT.

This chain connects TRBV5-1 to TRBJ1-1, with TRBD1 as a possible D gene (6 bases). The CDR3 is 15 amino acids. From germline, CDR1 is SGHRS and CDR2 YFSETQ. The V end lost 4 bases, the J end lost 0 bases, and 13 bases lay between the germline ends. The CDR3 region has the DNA TGCGCCAGCAGCCTGACCGGGACAATGAACACTGAAGCTTTCTTT. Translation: CASSLTGTMNTEAFF.

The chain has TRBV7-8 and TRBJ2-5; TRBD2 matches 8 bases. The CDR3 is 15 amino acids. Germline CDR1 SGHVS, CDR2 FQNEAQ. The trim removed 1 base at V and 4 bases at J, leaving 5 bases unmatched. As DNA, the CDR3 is TGTGCCAGCAGCTTAGGGGGAGCGGGGGTAGAGACCCAGTACTTC. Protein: CASSLGGAGVETQYF.

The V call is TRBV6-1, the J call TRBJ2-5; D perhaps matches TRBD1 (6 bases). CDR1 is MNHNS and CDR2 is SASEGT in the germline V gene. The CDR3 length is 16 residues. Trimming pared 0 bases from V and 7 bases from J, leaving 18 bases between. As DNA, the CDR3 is TGTGCCAGCAGTGAAGCGATCCGGACAGCCGTCGGGACCCAGTACTTC. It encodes CASSEAIRTAVGTQYF.

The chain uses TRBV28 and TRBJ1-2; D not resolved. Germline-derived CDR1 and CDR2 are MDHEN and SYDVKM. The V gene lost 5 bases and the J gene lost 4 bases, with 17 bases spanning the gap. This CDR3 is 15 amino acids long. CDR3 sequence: CASSLRLNTGYGYTF. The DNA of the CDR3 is TGTGCCAGCAGTCTCCGACTCAATACGGGCTATGGCTACACCTTC.

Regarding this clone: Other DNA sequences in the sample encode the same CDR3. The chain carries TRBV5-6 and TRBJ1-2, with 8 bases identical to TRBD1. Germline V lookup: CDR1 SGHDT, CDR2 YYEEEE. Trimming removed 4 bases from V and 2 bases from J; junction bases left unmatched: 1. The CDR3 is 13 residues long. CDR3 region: CASSRDRNYGYTF. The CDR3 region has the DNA TGTGCCAGCAGCCGGGACAGGAACTATGGCTACACCTTC.

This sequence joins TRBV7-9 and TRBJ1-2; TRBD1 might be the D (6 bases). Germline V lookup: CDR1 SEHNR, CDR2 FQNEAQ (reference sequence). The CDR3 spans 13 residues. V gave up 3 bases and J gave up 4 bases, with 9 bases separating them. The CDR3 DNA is TGTGCCAGCAGCTTCTCGACAGGCTATGGCTACACCTTC. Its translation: CASSFSTGYGYTF.

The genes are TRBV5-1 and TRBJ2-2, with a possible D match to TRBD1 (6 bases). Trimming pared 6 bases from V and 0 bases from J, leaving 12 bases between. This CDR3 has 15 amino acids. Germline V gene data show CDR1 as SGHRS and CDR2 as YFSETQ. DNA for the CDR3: TGCGCCAGCACCTTACAGGGTGCGAACACCGGGGAGCTGTTTTTT. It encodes CASTLQGANTGELFF. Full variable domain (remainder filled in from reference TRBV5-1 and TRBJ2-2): KAGVTQTPRYLIKTRGQQVTLSCSPISGHRSVSWYQQTPGQGLQFLFEYFSETQRNKGNFPGRFSGRQFSNSRSEMNVSTLELGDSALYLCASTLQGANTGELFFGEGSRLTVL.

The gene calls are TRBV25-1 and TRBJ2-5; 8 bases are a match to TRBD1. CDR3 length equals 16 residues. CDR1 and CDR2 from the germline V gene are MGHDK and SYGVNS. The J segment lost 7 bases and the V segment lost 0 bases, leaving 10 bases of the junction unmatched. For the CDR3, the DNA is TGTGCCAGCAGTGAATATTCCCCCTTGGGGACAGGGACCCAGTACTTC. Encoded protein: CASSEYSPLGTGTQYF.

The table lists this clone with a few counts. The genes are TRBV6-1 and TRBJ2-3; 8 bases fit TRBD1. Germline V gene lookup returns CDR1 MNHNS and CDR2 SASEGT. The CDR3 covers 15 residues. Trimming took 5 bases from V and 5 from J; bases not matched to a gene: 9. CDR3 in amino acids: CASSSLAGTGDTQYF. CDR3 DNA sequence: TGTGCCAGCAGTTCTTTAGCAGGGACAGGAGATACGCAGTATTTT.

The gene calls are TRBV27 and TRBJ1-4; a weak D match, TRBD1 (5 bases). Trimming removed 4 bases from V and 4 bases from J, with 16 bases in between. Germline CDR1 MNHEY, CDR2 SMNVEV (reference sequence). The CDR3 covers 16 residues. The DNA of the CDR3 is TGTGCCAGCAGTTCTCCCTCGACAGACAATAATGAAAAACTGTTTTTT. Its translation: CASSSPSTDNNEKLFF.

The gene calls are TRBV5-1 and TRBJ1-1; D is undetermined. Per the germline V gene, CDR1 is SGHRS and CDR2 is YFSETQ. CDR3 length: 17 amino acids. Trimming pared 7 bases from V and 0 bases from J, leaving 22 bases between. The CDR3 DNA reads TGCGCCAGCCGACGGACCAGCGAAGTGTCCATGAACACTGAAGCTTTCTTT. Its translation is CASRRTSEVSMNTEAFF. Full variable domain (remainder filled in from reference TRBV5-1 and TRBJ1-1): KAGVTQTPRYLIKTRGQQVTLSCSPISGHRSVSWYQQTPGQGLQFLFEYFSETQRNKGNFPGRFSGRQFSNSRSEMNVSTLELGDSALYLCASRRTSEVSMNTEAFFGQGTRLTVV.

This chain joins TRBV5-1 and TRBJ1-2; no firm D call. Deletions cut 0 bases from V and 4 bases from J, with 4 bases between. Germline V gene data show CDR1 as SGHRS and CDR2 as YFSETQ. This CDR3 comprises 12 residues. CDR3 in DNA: TGCGCCAGCAGCTTGGCCGGCTATGGCTACACCTTC. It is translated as CASSLAGYGYTF.

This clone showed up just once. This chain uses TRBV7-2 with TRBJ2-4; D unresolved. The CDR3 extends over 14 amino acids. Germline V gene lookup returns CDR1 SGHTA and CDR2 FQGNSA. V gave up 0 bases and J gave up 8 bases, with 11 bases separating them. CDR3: CASSLAQGLDIQYF. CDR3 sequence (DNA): TGTGCCAGCAGCTTAGCGCAAGGGTTGGACATTCAGTACTTC.

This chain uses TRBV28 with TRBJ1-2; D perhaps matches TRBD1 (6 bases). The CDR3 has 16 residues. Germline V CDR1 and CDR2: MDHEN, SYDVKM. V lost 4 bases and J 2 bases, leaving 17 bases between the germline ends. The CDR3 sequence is CASSSVNRVTNYGYTF. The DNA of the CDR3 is TGTGCCAGCAGTTCGGTCAACAGGGTTACAAACTATGGCTACACCTTC.

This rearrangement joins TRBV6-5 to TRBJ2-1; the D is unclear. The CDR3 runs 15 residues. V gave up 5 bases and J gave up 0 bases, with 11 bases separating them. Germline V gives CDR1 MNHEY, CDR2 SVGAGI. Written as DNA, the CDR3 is TGTGCCAGCAGTCGAACTCGGAGCTCCTACAATGAGCAGTTCTTC. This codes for CASSRTRSSYNEQFF.

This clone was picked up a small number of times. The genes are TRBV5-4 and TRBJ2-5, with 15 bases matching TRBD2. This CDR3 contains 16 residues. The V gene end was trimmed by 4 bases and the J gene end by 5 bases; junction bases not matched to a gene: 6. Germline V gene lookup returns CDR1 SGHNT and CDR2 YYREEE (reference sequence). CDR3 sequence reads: CASSPGLAGGRETQYF. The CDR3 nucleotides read TGTGCCAGCAGCCCCGGACTAGCGGGGGGGCGTGAGACCCAGTACTTC.

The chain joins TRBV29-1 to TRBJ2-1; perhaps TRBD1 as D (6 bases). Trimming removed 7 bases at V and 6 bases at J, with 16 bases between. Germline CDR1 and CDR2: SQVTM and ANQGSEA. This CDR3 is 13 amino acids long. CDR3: CSGIYRAGNEQFF. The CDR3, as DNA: TGCAGCGGCATATACAGGGCTGGCAATGAGCAGTTCTTC.

The CDR3 DNA follows: TGTGCCAGCAGCGTGGGGGATCTCCTGGGTAAAGCTTTCTTT. Encoded protein: CASSVGDLLGKAFF. The gene calls are TRBV5-8 and TRBJ1-1, with a possible D match to TRBD1 (5 bases). Trimming removed 4 bases from V and 9 bases from J, with 19 bases in between. Germline CDR1 is SGHTS and CDR2 is YDEGEE. CDR3 length: 14 residues. Using reference TRBV5-8 and TRBJ1-1 for the parts outside the CDR3, the full variable domain is EAGVTQSPTHLIKTRGQQATLRCSPISGHTSVYWYQQALGLGLQFLLWYDEGEERNRGNFPPRFSGRQFPNYSSELNVNALELEDSALYLCASSVGDLLGKAFFGQGTRLTVV.

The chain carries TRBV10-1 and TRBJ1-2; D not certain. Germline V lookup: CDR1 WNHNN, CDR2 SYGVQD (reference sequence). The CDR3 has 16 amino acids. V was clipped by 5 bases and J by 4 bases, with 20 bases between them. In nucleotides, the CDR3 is TGCGCCAGCAGTCCGCGCAAGTCGCGAAAGACCTATGGCTACACCTTC. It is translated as CASSPRKSRKTYGYTF.

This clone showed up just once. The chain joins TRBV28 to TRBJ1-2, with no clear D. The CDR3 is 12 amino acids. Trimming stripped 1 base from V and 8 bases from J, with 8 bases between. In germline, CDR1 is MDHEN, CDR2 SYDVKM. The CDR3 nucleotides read TGTGCCAGCAGTTTATACCCTGTGGGCTACACCTTC. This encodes CASSLYPVGYTF.

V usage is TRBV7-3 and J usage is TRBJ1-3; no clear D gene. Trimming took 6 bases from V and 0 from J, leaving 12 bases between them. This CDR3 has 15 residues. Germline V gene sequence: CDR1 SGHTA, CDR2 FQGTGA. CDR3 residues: CASSKLGSSGNTIYF. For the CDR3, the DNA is TGTGCCAGCAGTAAACTTGGGAGCTCTGGAAACACCATATATTTT.

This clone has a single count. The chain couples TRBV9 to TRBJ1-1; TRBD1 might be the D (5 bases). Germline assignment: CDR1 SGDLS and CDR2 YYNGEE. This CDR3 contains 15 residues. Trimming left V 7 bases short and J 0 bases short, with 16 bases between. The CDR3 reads CASAGGGNMNTEAFF. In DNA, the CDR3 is TGTGCCAGCGCCGGCGGGGGGAACATGAACACTGAAGCTTTCTTT.

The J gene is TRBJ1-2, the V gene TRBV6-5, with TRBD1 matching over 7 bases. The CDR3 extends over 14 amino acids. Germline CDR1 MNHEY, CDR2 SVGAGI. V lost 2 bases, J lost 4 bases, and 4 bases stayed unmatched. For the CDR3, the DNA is TGTGCCAGCAGTTACCAGACAGGGCTCTATGGCTACACCTTC. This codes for CASSYQTGLYGYTF.